Listed below are T cell receptor beta chains from one sample, sequenced in a study of blood T cell repertoires in COVID-19. Only in-frame clones appear in the TCRdb table, and some are missing; sequencing was by immunoSEQ multiplex PCR. The data show approximately 450,000 clones, 75% to 90% seen once. Material: PBMCs or T cells enriched from blood (not recorded which). The receptors derive from a man aged 30 to 45 who had recovered from COVID-19. Both conserved end residues are part of each CDR3. The D gene is left open where the match is weak. Clone size, where shown, is once, few, many, or a class for clones that have expanded.

TRBV5-1,TRBD1,TRBJ2-3,-,CASSLEGQGADTQYF,TGCGCCAGCAGCTTGGAGGGACAGGGCGCAGATACGCAGTATTTT
TRBV7-9,-,TRBJ1-3,-,CASSPRSGNTIYF,TGTGCCAGCAGCCCTAGGTCGGGAAACACCATATATTTT
TRBV19,TRBD2,TRBJ2-1,-,CASSKAGDLPYNEQFF,TGTGCCAGTAGTAAGGCGGGAGATCTACCCTACAATGAGCAGTTCTTC
TRBV18,-,TRBJ1-6,-,CASSAGSYNSPLHF,TGTGCCAGCTCTGCAGGATCCTATAATTCACCCCTCCACTTT
TRBV5-1,TRBD1,TRBJ2-5,-,CASSPGTGHETQYF,TGCGCCAGCAGCCCGGGGACAGGGCACGAGACCCAGTACTTC
TRBV5-1,TRBD1,TRBJ2-3,-,CASSLATGGTSTDTQYF,TGCGCCAGCAGCTTGGCTACAGGGGGTACTAGCACAGATACGCAGTATTTT
TRBV18,TRBD1,TRBJ1-2,once,CASSPARDSNYGYTF,TGTGCCAGCTCACCTGCCCGGGACAGTAACTATGGCTACACCTTC
TRBV7-9,-,TRBJ2-5,-,CGTEGTETQYF,TGTGGGACAGAAGGTACAGAGACCCAGTACTTC
TRBV10-2,-,TRBJ1-6,-,CASTPSGEAFSPLHF,TGCGCCAGCACCCCCTCCGGGGAGGCCTTCTCACCCCTCCACTTT
TRBV10-3,TRBD2,TRBJ2-5,-,CAISETAGGETQYF,TGTGCCATCAGTGAGACGGCGGGAGGAGAGACCCAGTACTTC
TRBV5-5,TRBD1,TRBJ1-6,-,CASSTTTGSAYNSPLHF,TGTGCCAGCAGCACCACGACAGGGAGCGCCTATAATTCACCCCTCCACTTT
TRBV28,TRBD1,TRBJ1-2,-,CASRSIPDRGHGGYTF,TGTGCCAGCAGATCCATCCCGGACAGGGGGCACGGTGGCTACACCTTC
TRBV10-2,TRBD1,TRBJ2-5,-,CASSETGGTGKTQYF,TGCGCCAGCAGTGAGACAGGGGGAACAGGAAAGACCCAGTACTTC
TRBV7-2,TRBD1,TRBJ2-1,-,CASSLVRDREIDEQFF,TGTGCCAGCAGCTTAGTACGGGACAGGGAGATCGATGAGCAGTTCTTC
TRBV28,TRBD2,TRBJ2-1,-,CATGLAGASSYNEQFF,TGTGCCACAGGACTAGCGGGAGCCTCCTCCTACAATGAGCAGTTCTTC